This TCR beta chain originates from a study of a mutant IDH1 vaccine in newly diagnosed glioma. Across the whole study: Patients were started on vaccination 4-6 weeks after radiotherapy alone, or with temozolomide cycles.

TCRdb's copy holds only in-frame clones and misses some; the assay was immunoSEQ multiplex PCR. The table shows fewer than 70,000 clones, with 80% to 85% occurring only once. CDR1 is LNHDA, CDR2 SQIVND, per germline (reference sequence). Trimming stripped 7 bases from V and 2 bases from J, with 17 bases between. This CDR3 is 15 amino acids long. This clone was picked up a small number of times. Its target is unknown. Study results and caveats: Of all patients, about 93% showed vaccine-induced immune responses.

Time point meaning: week 47, end of study. Each vaccine dose was 300 ug of mutant IDH1 20-mer peptide, with topical imiquimod. Vaccinations, eight in total, occurred in weeks 1, 3, 5, 7, 11, 15, 19, 23. The sequencing used PBMCs, collected from a glioma patient whose treatment included an IDH1 peptide vaccine. V and J are TRBV19 and TRBJ1-2; no clear D. The source of this sequence is a man aged 30 to 45 with glioma. The chain's CDR3 is CASNLPGPGNYGYTF. CDR3 nucleotides: TGTGCCAGTAACCTCCCCGGACCTGGGAACTATGGCTACACCTTC.